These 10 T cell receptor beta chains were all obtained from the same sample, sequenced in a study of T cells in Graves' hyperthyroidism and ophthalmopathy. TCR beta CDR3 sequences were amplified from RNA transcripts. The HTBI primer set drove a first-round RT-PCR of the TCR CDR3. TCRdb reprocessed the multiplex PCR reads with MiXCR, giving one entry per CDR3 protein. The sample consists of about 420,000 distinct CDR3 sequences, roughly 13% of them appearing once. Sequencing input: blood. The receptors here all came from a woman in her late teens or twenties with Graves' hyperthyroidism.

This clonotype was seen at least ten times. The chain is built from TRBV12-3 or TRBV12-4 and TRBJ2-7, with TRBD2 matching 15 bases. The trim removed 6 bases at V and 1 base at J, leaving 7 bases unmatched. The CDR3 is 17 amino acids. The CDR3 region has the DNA TGTGCCAGCAGCCCGGGACTAGCGGGAGGAACATCCTACGAGCAGTACTTC. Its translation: CASSPGLAGGTSYEQYF.

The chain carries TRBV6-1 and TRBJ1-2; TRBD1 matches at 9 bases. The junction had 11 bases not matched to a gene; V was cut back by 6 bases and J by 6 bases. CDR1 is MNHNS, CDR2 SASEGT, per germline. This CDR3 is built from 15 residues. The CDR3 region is CASSVKDRGINGYTF. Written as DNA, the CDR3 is TGTGCCAGCAGCGTCAAGGACAGGGGAATAAATGGCTACACCTTC.

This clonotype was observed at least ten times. The CDR3 bases are TGTGCCAGCGATTTGGGACTAGCCGTCAATGAGCAGTTCTTC. This gives the protein CASDLGLAVNEQFF. The chain combines TRBV6-1 with TRBJ2-1; TRBD2 agrees at 9 bases. The CDR3 is 14 amino acids. CDR1 is MNHNS and CDR2 is SASEGT in the germline V gene. J was trimmed by 6 bases and V by 8 bases; bases with no gene match: 8.

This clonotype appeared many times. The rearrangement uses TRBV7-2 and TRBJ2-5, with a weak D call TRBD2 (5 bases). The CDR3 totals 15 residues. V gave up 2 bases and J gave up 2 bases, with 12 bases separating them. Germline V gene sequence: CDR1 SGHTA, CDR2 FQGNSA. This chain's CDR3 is CASSLNFRGQETQYF. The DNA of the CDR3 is TGTGCCAGCAGCTTAAATTTTCGCGGGCAAGAGACCCAGTACTTC.

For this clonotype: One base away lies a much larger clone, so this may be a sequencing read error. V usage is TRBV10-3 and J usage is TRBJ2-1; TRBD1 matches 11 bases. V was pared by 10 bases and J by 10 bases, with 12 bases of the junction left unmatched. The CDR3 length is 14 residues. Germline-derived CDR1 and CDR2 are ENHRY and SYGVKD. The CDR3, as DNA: TGTGCCACTCTCACGGGACAGGGGGACTACGAGCAGTTCTTC. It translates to CATLTGQGDYEQFF.

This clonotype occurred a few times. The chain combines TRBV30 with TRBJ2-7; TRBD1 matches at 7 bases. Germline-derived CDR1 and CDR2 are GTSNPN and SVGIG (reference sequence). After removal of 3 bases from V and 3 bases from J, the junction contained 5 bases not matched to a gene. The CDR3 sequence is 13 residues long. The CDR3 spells CAWRPGQFYEQYF. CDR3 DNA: TGTGCCTGGAGACCGGGACAGTTCTACGAGCAGTACTTC.

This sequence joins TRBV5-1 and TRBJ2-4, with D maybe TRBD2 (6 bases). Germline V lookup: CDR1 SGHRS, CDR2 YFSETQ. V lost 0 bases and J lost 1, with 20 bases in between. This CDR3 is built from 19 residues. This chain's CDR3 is CASSLEGVGQGLAKNIQYF. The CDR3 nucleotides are TGCGCCAGCAGCTTGGAAGGAGTAGGGCAGGGACTTGCCAAAAACATTCAGTACTTC. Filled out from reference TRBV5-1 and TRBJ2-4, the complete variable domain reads KAGVTQTPRYLIKTRGQQVTLSCSPISGHRSVSWYQQTPGQGLQFLFEYFSETQRNKGNFPGRFSGRQFSNSRSEMNVSTLELGDSALYLCASSLEGVGQGLAKNIQYFGAGTRLSVL.

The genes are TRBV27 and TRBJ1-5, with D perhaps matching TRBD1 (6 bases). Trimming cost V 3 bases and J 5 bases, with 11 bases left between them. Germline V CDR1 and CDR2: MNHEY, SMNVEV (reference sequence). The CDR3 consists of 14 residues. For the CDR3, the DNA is TGTGCCAGCAGTTTGGGGGCCGGATATCAGCCCCAGCATTTT. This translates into CASSLGAGYQPQHF.

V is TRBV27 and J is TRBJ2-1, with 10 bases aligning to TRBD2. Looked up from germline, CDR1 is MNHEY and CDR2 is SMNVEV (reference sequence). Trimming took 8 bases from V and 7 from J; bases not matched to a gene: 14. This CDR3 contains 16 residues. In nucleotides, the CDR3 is TGTGCCAGCTCCTCCAGGGCTAGCGGGAGTAGGAATGAGCAGTTCTTC. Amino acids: CASSSRASGSRNEQFF.

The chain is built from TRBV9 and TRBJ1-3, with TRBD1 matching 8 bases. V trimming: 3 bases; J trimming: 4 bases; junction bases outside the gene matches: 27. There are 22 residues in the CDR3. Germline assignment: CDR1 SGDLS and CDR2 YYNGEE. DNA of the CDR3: TGTGCCAGCAGCGAGGGAGACTCAGGGGGCGTTACTGACCGCTCTTGGGGAAACACCATATATTTT. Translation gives CASSEGDSGGVTDRSWGNTIYF.